These 3 T cell receptor beta chains were sequenced from one sample in a study of cytomegalovirus exposure and HLA in healthy donors. The PCR ran on 60 Vbeta and 13 Jbeta primers. TCRdb's copy holds only in-frame clones and misses some; the assay was immunoSEQ multiplex PCR. The sample includes around 130,000 clones, about 80% of them seen just once. Sequenced sample: PBMCs. These receptors all stem from a woman in her 40s in good health and CMV-seronegative.

The chain links TRBV4-2 to TRBJ2-7, with 8 bases that match TRBD1. The CDR3 is 16 amino acids. Per germline, CDR1 LGHNA and CDR2 YNFKEQ. V dropped 0 bases and J dropped 3; count of bases not matched to a gene: 7. The chain's CDR3 is CASSQEGTGLFYEQYF. DNA of the CDR3: TGTGCCAGCAGCCAAGAAGGGACAGGACTTTTCTACGAGCAGTACTTC.

V usage is TRBV7-6 and J usage is TRBJ1-2; 10 bases line up with TRBD1. This CDR3 has 17 amino acids. V lost 3 bases to trimming and J lost 0 bases; unmatched junction nucleotides: 7. Per the germline V gene, CDR1 is SGHVS and CDR2 is FNYEAQ. The chain's CDR3 is CASSFGTGVSANYGYTF. CDR3 coding DNA: TGTGCCAGCAGCTTCGGGACAGGGGTGTCAGCTAACTATGGCTACACCTTC.

The V and J genes are TRBV7-6 and TRBJ2-3; tentative D call: TRBD2 (6 bases). Per germline, CDR1 SGHVS and CDR2 FNYEAQ. The CDR3 totals 17 residues. Trimming left V 4 bases short and J 2 bases short, with 19 bases between. The CDR3: CASSSQSLSGPTDTQYF. In DNA form, the CDR3 reads TGTGCCAGCAGCTCCCAGTCGCTAAGCGGGCCCACAGATACGCAGTATTTT.